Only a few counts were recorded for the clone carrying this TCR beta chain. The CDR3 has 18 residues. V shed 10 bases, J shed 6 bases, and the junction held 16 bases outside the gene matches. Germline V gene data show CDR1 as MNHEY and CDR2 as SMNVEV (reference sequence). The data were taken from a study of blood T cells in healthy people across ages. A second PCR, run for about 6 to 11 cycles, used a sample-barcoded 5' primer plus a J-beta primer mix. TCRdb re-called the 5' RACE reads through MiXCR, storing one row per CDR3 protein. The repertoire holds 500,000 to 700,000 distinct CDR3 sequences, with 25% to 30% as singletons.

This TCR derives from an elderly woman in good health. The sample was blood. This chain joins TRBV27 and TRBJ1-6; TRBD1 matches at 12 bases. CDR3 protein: CATRTRSGTGGSNSPLHF. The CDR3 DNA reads TGTGCCACCCGTACCCGATCCGGGACAGGGGGCTCTAATTCACCCCTCCACTTT.